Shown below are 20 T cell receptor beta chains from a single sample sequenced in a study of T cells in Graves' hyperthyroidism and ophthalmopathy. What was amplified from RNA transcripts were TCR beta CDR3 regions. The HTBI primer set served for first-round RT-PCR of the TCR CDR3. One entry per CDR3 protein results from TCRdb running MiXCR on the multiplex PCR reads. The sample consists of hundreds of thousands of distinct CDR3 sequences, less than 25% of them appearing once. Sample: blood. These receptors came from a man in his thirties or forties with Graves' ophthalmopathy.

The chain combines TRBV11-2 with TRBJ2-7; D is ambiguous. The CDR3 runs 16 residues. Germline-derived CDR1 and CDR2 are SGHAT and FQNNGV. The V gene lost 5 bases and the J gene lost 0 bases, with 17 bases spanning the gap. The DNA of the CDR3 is TGTGCCAGCAGCCCCTCTCGGCCGGAGAGCTCCTACGAGCAGTACTTC. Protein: CASSPSRPESSYEQYF.

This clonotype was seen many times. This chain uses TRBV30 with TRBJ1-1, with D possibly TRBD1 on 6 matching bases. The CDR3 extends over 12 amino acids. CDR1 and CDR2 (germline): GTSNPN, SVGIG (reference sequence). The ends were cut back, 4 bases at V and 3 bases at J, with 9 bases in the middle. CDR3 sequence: CAWMDSYTEAFF. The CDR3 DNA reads TGTGCCTGGATGGACAGCTACACTGAAGCTTTCTTT.

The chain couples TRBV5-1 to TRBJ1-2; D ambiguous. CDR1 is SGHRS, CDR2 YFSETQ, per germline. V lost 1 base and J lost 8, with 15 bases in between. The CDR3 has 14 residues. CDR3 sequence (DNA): TGCGCCAGCAGCTTGTCAAGGGAGAATGAAGGCTACACCTTC. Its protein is CASSLSRENEGYTF. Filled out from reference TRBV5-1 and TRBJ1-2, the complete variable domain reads KAGVTQTPRYLIKTRGQQVTLSCSPISGHRSVSWYQQTPGQGLQFLFEYFSETQRNKGNFPGRFSGRQFSNSRSEMNVSTLELGDSALYLCASSLSRENEGYTFGSGTRLTVV.

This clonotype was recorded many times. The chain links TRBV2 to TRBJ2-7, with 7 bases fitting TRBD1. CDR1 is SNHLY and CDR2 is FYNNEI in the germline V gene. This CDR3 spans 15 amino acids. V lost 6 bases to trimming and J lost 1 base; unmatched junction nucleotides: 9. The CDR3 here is CASRTGAGGSYEQYF. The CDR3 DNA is TGTGCCAGCAGGACCGGGGCAGGGGGTTCCTACGAGCAGTACTTC.

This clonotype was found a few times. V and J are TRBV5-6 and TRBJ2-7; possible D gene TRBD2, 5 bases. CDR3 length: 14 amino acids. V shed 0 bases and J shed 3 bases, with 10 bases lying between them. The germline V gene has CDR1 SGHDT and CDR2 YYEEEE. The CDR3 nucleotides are TGTGCCAGCAGCTTGGCCTGGAGGAACTACGAGCAGTACTTC. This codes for CASSLAWRNYEQYF.

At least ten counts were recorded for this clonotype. The CDR3 DNA follows: TGTGCCTGGAGTCCTAGCGGGAGACGCGAGCAGTACTTC. It translates to CAWSPSGRREQYF. This chain links TRBV30 with TRBJ2-7, with TRBD2 identical over 10 bases. Germline CDR1 and CDR2: GTSNPN and SVGIG (reference sequence). This CDR3 has 13 residues. The trim removed 2 bases at V and 6 bases at J, leaving 4 bases unmatched. The complete variable domain, with remaining parts taken from reference TRBV30 and TRBJ2-7, reads SQTIHQWPATLVQPVGSPLSLECTVEGTSNPNLYWYRQAAGRGLQLLFYSVGIGQISSEVPQNLSASRPQDRQFILSSKKLLLSDSGFYLCAWSPSGRREQYFGPGTRLTVT.

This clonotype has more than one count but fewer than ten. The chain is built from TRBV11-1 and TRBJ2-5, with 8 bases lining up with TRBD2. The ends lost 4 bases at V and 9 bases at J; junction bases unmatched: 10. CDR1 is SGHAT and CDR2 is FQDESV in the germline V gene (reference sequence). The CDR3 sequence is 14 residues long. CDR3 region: CASSSFGREAPQYF. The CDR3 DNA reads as TGTGCCAGCAGCTCTTTCGGGCGGGAGGCCCCCCAGTACTTC. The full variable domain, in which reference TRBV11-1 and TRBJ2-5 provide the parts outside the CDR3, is EAEVAQSPRYKITEKSQAVAFWCDPISGHATLYWYRQILGQGPELLVQFQDESVVDDSQLPKDRFSAERLKGVDSTLKIQPAELGDSAMYLCASSSFGREAPQYFGPGTRLLVL.

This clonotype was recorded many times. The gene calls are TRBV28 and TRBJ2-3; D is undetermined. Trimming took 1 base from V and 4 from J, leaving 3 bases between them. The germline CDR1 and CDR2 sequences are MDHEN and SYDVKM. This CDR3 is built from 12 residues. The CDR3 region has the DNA TGTGCCAGCAGTTTATATGCAGATACGCAGTATTTT. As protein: CASSLYADTQYF.

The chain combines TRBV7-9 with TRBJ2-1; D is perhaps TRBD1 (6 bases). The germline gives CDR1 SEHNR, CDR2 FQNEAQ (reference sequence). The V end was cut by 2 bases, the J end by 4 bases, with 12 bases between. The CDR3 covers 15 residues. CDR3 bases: TGTGCCAGCAGCTTACCAGGGGAAAATTACAATGAGCAGTTCTTC. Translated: CASSLPGENYNEQFF.

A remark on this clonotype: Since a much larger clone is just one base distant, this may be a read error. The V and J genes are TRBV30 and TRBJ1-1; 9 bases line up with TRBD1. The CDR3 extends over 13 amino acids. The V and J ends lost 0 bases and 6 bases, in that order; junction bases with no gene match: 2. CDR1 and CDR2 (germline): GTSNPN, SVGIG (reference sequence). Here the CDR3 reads CAWSVDRGAEAFF. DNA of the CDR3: TGTGCCTGGAGTGTTGACAGGGGGGCTGAAGCTTTCTTT.

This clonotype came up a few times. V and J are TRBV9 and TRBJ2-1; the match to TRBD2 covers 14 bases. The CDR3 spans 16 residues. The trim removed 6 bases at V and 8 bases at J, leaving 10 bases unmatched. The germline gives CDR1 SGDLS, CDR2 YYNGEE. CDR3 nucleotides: TGTGCCAGCACCCTTGACGGGACTAGCGGGAGATATGAGCAGTTCTTC. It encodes CASTLDGTSGRYEQFF.

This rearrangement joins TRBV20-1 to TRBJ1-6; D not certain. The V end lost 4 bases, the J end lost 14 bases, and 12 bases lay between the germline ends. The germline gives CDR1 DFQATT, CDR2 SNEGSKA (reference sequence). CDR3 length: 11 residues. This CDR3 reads CSATGRRSLHF. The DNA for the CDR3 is TGCAGTGCTACCGGGAGGAGATCCCTCCACTTT.

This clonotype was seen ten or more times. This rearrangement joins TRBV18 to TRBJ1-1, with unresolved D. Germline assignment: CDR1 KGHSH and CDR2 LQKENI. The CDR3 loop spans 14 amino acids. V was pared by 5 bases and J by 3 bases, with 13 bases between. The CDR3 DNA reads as TGTGCCAGCTCAGCCAGTTCCTCGGACACTGAAGCTTTCTTT. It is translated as CASSASSSDTEAFF.

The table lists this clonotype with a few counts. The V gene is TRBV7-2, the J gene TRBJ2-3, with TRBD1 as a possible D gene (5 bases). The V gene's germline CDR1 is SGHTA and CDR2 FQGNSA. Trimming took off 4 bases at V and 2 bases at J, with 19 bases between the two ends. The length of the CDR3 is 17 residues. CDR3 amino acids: CASSSSSGRVPTDTQYF. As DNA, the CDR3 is TGTGCCAGCAGCTCCAGCTCGGGCAGGGTACCCACAGATACGCAGTATTTT.

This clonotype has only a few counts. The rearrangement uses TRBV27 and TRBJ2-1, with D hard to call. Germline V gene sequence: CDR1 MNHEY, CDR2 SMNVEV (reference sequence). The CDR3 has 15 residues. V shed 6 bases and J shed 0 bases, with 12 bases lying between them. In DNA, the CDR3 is TGTGCCAGCAGCCTCGGAGACCCCTCCTACAATGAGCAGTTCTTC. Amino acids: CASSLGDPSYNEQFF.

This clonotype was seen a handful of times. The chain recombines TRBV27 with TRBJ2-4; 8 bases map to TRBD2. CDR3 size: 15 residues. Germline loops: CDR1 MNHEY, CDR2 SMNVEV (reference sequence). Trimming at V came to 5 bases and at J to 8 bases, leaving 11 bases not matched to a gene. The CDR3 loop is CASSPTTSVIDIQYF. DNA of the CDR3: TGTGCCAGCAGTCCGACGACTAGCGTGATAGACATTCAGTACTTC.

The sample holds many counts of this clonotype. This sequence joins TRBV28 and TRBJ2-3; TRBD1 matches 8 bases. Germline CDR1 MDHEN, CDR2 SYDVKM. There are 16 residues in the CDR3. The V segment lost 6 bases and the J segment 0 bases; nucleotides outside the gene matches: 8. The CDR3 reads CASREGTGWSTDTQYF. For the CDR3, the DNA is TGTGCCAGCAGGGAAGGGACAGGTTGGAGCACAGATACGCAGTATTTT.

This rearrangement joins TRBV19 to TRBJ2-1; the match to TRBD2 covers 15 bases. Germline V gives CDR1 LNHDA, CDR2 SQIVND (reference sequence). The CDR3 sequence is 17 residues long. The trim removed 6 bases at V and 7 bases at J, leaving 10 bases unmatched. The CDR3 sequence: CASRDPGLAGGWNEQFF. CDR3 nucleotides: TGTGCCAGTAGGGACCCGGGACTAGCGGGAGGCTGGAATGAGCAGTTCTTC. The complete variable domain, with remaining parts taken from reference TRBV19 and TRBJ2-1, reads DGGITQSPKYLFRKEGQNVTLSCEQNLNHDAMYWYRQDPGQGLRLIYYSQIVNDFQKGDIAEGYSVSREKKESFPLTVTSAQKNPTAFYLCASRDPGLAGGWNEQFFGPGTRLTVL.

CDR3 in DNA: TGCGCCAGCAGTACAGGGGCCCACACTGAAGCTTTCTTT. It yields the protein CASSTGAHTEAFF. The V gene is TRBV10-2, the J gene TRBJ1-1; 7 nucleotides line up with TRBD1. This CDR3 is 13 amino acids long. Trimming at V came to 5 bases and at J to 3 bases, leaving 3 bases not matched to a gene. The germline V gene has CDR1 WSHSY and CDR2 SAAADI.

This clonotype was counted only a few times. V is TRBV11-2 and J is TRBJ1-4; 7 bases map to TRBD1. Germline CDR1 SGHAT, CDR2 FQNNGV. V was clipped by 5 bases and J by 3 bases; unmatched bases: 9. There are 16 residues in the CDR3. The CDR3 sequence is CASSPGGRWSNEKLFF. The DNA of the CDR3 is TGTGCCAGCAGCCCAGGGGGGAGGTGGTCTAATGAAAAACTGTTTTTT.